This passage covers 24 T cell receptor beta chains from one sample sequenced in a study of identical twins. TCRdb called the 5' RACE reads again in MiXCR, with one record for every CDR3 protein. The top ten clones hold about 2.9% of a sample with hundreds of thousands of distinct CDR3 sequences, approximately 24% of them seen once. The same sample was also used in a study of T cells expressing NK-cell markers.

The sequencing input was CD4+ T cells sorted from blood. Receptor source: a woman aged 18-29 years in good health.

This chain joins TRBV15 and TRBJ2-7, with 9 bases aligning to TRBD2. Trimming took 0 bases from V and 2 from J; bases not matched to a gene: 8. Germline CDR1 LNHNV, CDR2 YYDKDF (reference sequence). The CDR3 is 17 residues long. The CDR3 DNA reads as TGTGCCACCAGCAGAGATAAGGAGGGCGGGAGGGCCTACGAGCAGTACTTC. It translates to CATSRDKEGGRAYEQYF. Full variable domain (missing parts from reference TRBV15 and TRBJ2-7): DAMVIQNPRYQVTQFGKPVTLSCSQTLNHNVMYWYQQKSSQAPKLLFHYYDKDFNNEADTPDNFQSRRPNTSFCFLDIRSPGLGDTAMYLCATSRDKEGGRAYEQYFGPGTRLTVT.

V is TRBV20-1 and J is TRBJ1-1; no firm D call. The CDR3 sequence is 12 residues long. The V and J ends lost 3 bases and 3 bases respectively, with 8 bases between them. Germline loops: CDR1 DFQATT, CDR2 SNEGSKA (reference sequence). The CDR3 loop reads CSASRRDTEAFF. The CDR3 coding sequence is TGCAGTGCTAGTAGAAGGGACACTGAAGCTTTCTTT.

This clonotype was detected a few times. The genes are TRBV20-1 and TRBJ2-7; D perhaps matches TRBD2 (5 bases). In germline, CDR1 is DFQATT, CDR2 SNEGSKA (reference sequence). V was trimmed by 2 bases and J by 5 bases, leaving 10 bases between them. The CDR3 runs to 12 residues. CDR3 DNA: TGCAGTGCTAGAAATCCGGGGAACGAGCAGTACTTC. The encoded protein is CSARNPGNEQYF.

This clonotype was counted only a few times. This chain uses TRBV3-1 with TRBJ1-2; D gene uncertain. V gave up 0 bases and J gave up 9 bases, with 14 bases separating them. The CDR3 is 14 residues long. Germline values: CDR1 LGHDT, CDR2 YNNKEL (reference sequence). This CDR3 reads CASSQDLGRRSYTF. The CDR3 nucleotides read TGTGCCAGCAGCCAAGATCTAGGACGTCGGAGCTACACCTTC.

This clonotype was observed a few times. The V call is TRBV20-1, the J call TRBJ1-2, with D unresolved. V was cut by 5 bases and J by 3 bases, with 13 bases left in between. In germline, CDR1 is DFQATT, CDR2 SNEGSKA (reference sequence). The CDR3 is 13 amino acids. In DNA, the CDR3 is TGCAGTGCTCCCCGCCCGGGGTACTATGGCTACACCTTC. Amino acids: CSAPRPGYYGYTF.

DNA of the CDR3: TGTGCCAGCATGGGACAGGGGTTTCTCAATGAGCAGTTCTTC. Protein product: CASMGQGFLNEQFF. V is TRBV6-1 and J is TRBJ2-1, with 10 bases that match TRBD1. The CDR3 consists of 14 residues. Germline V gene sequence: CDR1 MNHNS, CDR2 SASEGT. Unmatched junction bases numbered 6, after V lost 7 bases and J lost 6 bases.

This sequence joins TRBV20-1 and TRBJ2-7; TRBD2 agrees at 9 bases. Trimming removed 3 bases from V and 2 bases from J; junction bases left unmatched: 2. Germline CDR1 and CDR2: DFQATT and SNEGSKA (reference sequence). The CDR3 has 13 amino acids. CDR3 residues: CSARTSGPYEQYF. CDR3 in DNA: TGCAGTGCTAGGACTAGCGGCCCCTACGAGCAGTACTTC.

The chain recombines TRBV7-8 with TRBJ1-2; possibly TRBD1 for D (6 bases). Germline values: CDR1 SGHVS, CDR2 FQNEAQ. The ends were cut back, 1 base at V and 8 bases at J, with 14 bases in the middle. The CDR3 runs to 14 residues. Here the CDR3 DNA reads TGTGCCAGCAGCTTAGTGCGCGCGGGGGGCGGCTACACCTTC. This translates into CASSLVRAGGGYTF.

This clonotype was recorded a few times. The chain has TRBV19 and TRBJ2-1; 8 bases map to TRBD2. Losses at the gene ends were 3 bases for V and 6 bases for J; bases not matched to a gene: 1. The CDR3 length is 13 residues. CDR1 is LNHDA, CDR2 SQIVND, per germline (reference sequence). CDR3 DNA: TGTGCCAGTAGTATGACTAGCGTCAATGAGCAGTTCTTC. Amino acid sequence: CASSMTSVNEQFF.

The chain uses TRBV7-9 and TRBJ1-1, with a possible D match to TRBD1 (5 bases). Germline CDR1 SEHNR, CDR2 FQNEAQ (reference sequence). Trimming cost V 5 bases and J 9 bases, with 13 bases left between them. CDR3 length: 12 residues. CDR3 DNA: TGTGCCAGCAGCCGGTTCGGACACCAAGCTTTCTTT. This gives the protein CASSRFGHQAFF.

This clonotype showed up just a few times. The V call is TRBV5-1, the J call TRBJ2-1, with TRBD2 matching 10 bases. The trim removed 0 bases at V and 4 bases at J, leaving 10 bases unmatched. CDR1 is SGHRS, CDR2 YFSETQ, per germline. The CDR3 is 18 amino acids. CDR3 sequence reads: CASSLGRASGGLYNEQFF. CDR3 DNA sequence: TGCGCCAGCAGCTTGGGTCGGGCTAGCGGGGGCCTATACAATGAGCAGTTCTTC.

This clonotype turned up a few times. The J gene is TRBJ1-1, the V gene TRBV12-3 or TRBV12-4; no reliable D call. The V and J ends lost 3 bases and 10 bases respectively, with 9 bases between them. This CDR3 spans 11 amino acids. Here the CDR3 DNA reads TGTGCCAGCAGTTTCGCGAGTCCAGCTTTCTTT. It specifies CASSFASPAFF.

This clonotype was observed a few times. The chain has TRBV18 and TRBJ1-1; D remains ambiguous. The V end was cut by 3 bases, the J end by 0 bases, with 8 bases between. The V gene's germline CDR1 is KGHSH and CDR2 LQKENI. This CDR3 is built from 14 residues. The CDR3 reads CASSPRTVNTEAFF. The CDR3 region has the DNA TGTGCCAGCTCACCTCGGACGGTGAACACTGAAGCTTTCTTT.

The chain combines TRBV3-1 with TRBJ1-2; 7 nucleotides align to TRBD1. Trimming at V came to 1 base and at J to 2 bases, leaving 1 base not matched to a gene. In germline, CDR1 is LGHDT, CDR2 YNNKEL (reference sequence). This CDR3 comprises 14 residues. This CDR3 is CASSQGGGNYGYTF. Here the CDR3 DNA reads TGTGCCAGCAGCCAAGGAGGGGGCAACTATGGCTACACCTTC.

The rearrangement uses TRBV5-1 and TRBJ2-5, with a weak D call TRBD1 (6 bases). The germline CDR1 and CDR2 sequences are SGHRS and YFSETQ. The CDR3 extends over 13 amino acids. V lost 6 bases and J 4 bases, leaving 13 bases between the germline ends. The CDR3 coding sequence is TGCGCCAGCACCGAAACAGGGAGAGAGACCCAGTACTTC. This codes for CASTETGRETQYF.

The rearrangement uses TRBV6-4 and TRBJ1-5; D remains ambiguous. The V and J ends lost 3 bases and 5 bases respectively, with 8 bases between them. The germline CDR1 and CDR2 sequences are MRHNA and SNTAGT. The length of the CDR3 is 13 residues. In nucleotides, the CDR3 is TGTGCCAGCAGTGAAAAAGGCTATCAGCCCCAGCATTTT. Translating gives CASSEKGYQPQHF.

In its sample, this clonotype was seen a few times. The V gene is TRBV15, the J gene TRBJ2-1; TRBD2 aligns across 7 bases. Germline CDR1 is LNHNV and CDR2 is YYDKDF (reference sequence). The CDR3 is 17 amino acids. After removal of 1 base from V and 7 bases from J, the junction contained 13 bases not matched to a gene. The CDR3 coding sequence is TGTGCCACCAGCAGAGTCGCGGGAGACCCCTTTGGTAATGAGCAGTTCTTC. It specifies CATSRVAGDPFGNEQFF.

The table lists this clonotype with a few counts. The chain employs TRBV9 and TRBJ1-1, with D maybe TRBD1 (6 bases). This CDR3 comprises 14 residues. Deletions cut 3 bases from V and 4 bases from J, with 13 bases between. Germline CDR1 reads SGDLS; CDR2 reads YYNGEE. Here the CDR3 reads CASSGTVSLTEAFF. Here the CDR3 DNA reads TGTGCCAGCAGCGGGACAGTTTCTCTCACTGAAGCTTTCTTT.

The chain uses TRBV29-1 and TRBJ1-2; D gene unclear. Germline assignment: CDR1 SQVTM and CDR2 ANQGSEA. This CDR3 comprises 13 residues. V lost 0 bases to trimming and J lost 7 bases, with 12 bases between them. The CDR3 sequence is CSVEDLAGFGYTF. CDR3 in DNA: TGCAGCGTTGAAGATCTAGCGGGGTTTGGCTACACCTTC.

This clonotype was counted between two and nine times. The junction differs from germline at one of its ends, possibly a read error. This chain links TRBV7-8 with TRBJ1-4; a possible D gene is TRBD1 (5 bases). The CDR3 covers 12 residues. Germline CDR1 reads SGHVS; CDR2 reads FQNEAQ. CDR3 sequence: CATSRAEEKLFF. CDR3 DNA sequence: TGTGCCACCAGCAGGGCTGAAGAAAAACTGTTTTTT.

The V and J genes are TRBV9 and TRBJ2-1; possibly TRBD1 or TRBD2 for D (6 bases each). The CDR3 spans 15 residues. Trimming left V 6 bases short and J 6 bases short, with 19 bases between. CDR1 SGDLS and CDR2 YYNGEE come from the germline V gene. The CDR3 loop reads CASTTRGGWGNEQFF. CDR3 nucleotide sequence: TGTGCCAGCACCACCAGGGGAGGTTGGGGCAATGAGCAGTTCTTC.

The chain has TRBV2 and TRBJ1-6; perhaps TRBD1 as D (5 bases). The CDR3 is made up of 12 amino acids. V lost 8 bases, J lost 6 bases, and 8 bases lay in between. CDR1 and CDR2 (germline): SNHLY, FYNNEI. This chain's CDR3 is CASSGTNSPLHF. The CDR3 DNA sequence: TGTGCCAGCTCGGGGACTAATTCACCCCTCCACTTT.

This rearrangement joins TRBV5-1 to TRBJ2-7; perhaps TRBD1 as D (6 bases). The CDR3 runs 16 residues. Germline loops: CDR1 SGHRS, CDR2 YFSETQ. V was clipped by 4 bases and J by 3 bases, with 20 bases between them. CDR3 protein: CASSPPGHPSVYEQYF. The CDR3 bases are TGCGCCAGCAGCCCGCCGGGACACCCATCTGTCTACGAGCAGTACTTC.

In this sample, this clonotype turned up a few times. The rearrangement joins TRBV15 to TRBJ1-1; tentatively, D is TRBD1 (5 bases). This CDR3 has 13 residues. Germline V gene lookup returns CDR1 LNHNV and CDR2 YYDKDF (reference sequence). The V gene lost 1 base and the J gene lost 7 bases, with 10 bases spanning the gap. CDR3 DNA: TGTGCCACCAGCAGAGGCCGGGACCTTGAAGCTTTCTTT. It codes for CATSRGRDLEAFF.